This T cell receptor beta chain was recorded in a study of blood T cell repertoires in COVID-19. Study background: Both acute and convalescent COVID-19 samples were obtained from the United States, Italy and Spain. T cells, B-cell-depleted T cells, or PBMCs supplied cDNA or gDNA.

Original analysis: Estimates of nucleated cell counts were drawn from the amplification of reference gene primers. This table comes from immunoSEQ multiplex PCR, and its TCRdb copy is limited to in-frame clones, with some not included. V and J calls and clone size are given by that table; D and trimming were obtained from the DNA. The sample lists 250,000 to 350,000 clones, 70% to 85% occurring once. The CDR3 is made up of 16 amino acids. Germline values: CDR1 SGDLS, CDR2 YYNGEE. J gave up 5 bases and V 4 bases, and 10 bases lay outside the gene matches. The chain recombines TRBV9 with TRBJ1-4; the match to TRBD1 covers 8 bases. The receptor's source is a human donor with COVID-19, enrolled during active disease. The donor label of this sample is uncertain. The sequenced sample consisted of peripheral blood. The DNA of the CDR3 is TGTGCCAGCAGCAACCTCGGGACAGGTCGGAATGAAAAACTGTTTTTT. Amino acids: CASSNLGTGRNEKLFF.